The 17 T cell receptor beta chains presented below share a single source sample, sequenced in a study of shared clonotypes between healthy human individuals. Here immunoSEQ multiplex PCR was the method, and the copy in TCRdb shows in-frame clones only, minus some. The sample has fewer than 1 million clones, about 97% seen once; the top ten hold 0.2% to 0.25%. Terminally differentiated effector memory CD45RA+ cells were excluded by CCR7 positive selection of CD45RO-negative cells. The sample comprised naive CD8+ T cells sorted from blood. The receptor set was obtained from a man aged 30 to 45 in good health.

This clone was seen just once. Here the CDR3 reads CASSLSGTGVQYF. CDR3 DNA sequence: TGTGCCAGCAGTTTATCGGGGACAGGAGTCCAGTACTTC. The genes are TRBV27 and TRBJ2-7, with 8 bases that match TRBD1. Germline V lookup: CDR1 MNHEY, CDR2 SMNVEV (reference sequence). The CDR3 is made up of 13 amino acids. With V trimmed by 0 bases and J by 10 bases, 5 bases remained unmatched.

The V gene is TRBV6-5, the J gene TRBJ1-2; no clear D gene. The V and J ends lost 0 bases and 6 bases respectively, with 11 bases between them. This CDR3 is built from 14 residues. Germline CDR1 reads MNHEY; CDR2 reads SVGAGI. The CDR3 loop is CASSYSVGVDGYTF. In DNA, the CDR3 is TGTGCCAGCAGTTACTCGGTCGGTGTGGATGGCTACACCTTC.

This chain links TRBV27 with TRBJ2-6; D remains unclear. CDR1 and CDR2 from the germline V gene are MNHEY and SMNVEV (reference sequence). Trimming removed 3 bases at V and 3 bases at J, with 3 bases between. The CDR3 runs 13 residues. CDR3 DNA: TGTGCCAGCAGTTTTGGTGGGGCCAACGTCCTGACTTTC. Protein sequence: CASSFGGANVLTF.

The J gene is TRBJ2-7, the V gene TRBV7-8; 10 bases line up with TRBD2. In germline, CDR1 is SGHVS, CDR2 FQNEAQ. V shed 2 bases and J 2 bases; nucleotides not matched to a gene: 9. The CDR3 has 17 residues. The chain's CDR3 is CASSLPSGLAAAYEQYF. CDR3 coding DNA: TGTGCCAGCAGCTTACCCTCCGGACTAGCGGCGGCCTACGAGCAGTACTTC.

The chain employs TRBV7-8 and TRBJ2-5; D may match TRBD1 or TRBD2 (7 bases each). Germline values: CDR1 SGHVS, CDR2 FQNEAQ. This CDR3 has 16 residues. Between the trimmed V and J ends, which lost 5 bases and 2 bases, there was a span of 18 bases. The CDR3 sequence: CASSTPRGGLQETQYF. As DNA, the CDR3 is TGTGCCAGCAGCACCCCCAGGGGGGGTCTTCAAGAGACCCAGTACTTC.

V is TRBV19 and J is TRBJ2-3, with a possible D match to TRBD2 (5 bases). Germline CDR1 and CDR2: LNHDA and SQIVND (reference sequence). The CDR3 is 15 amino acids. Trimming stripped 3 bases from V and 0 bases from J, with 10 bases between. This CDR3 is CASSMWLASTDTQYF. The CDR3 DNA is TGTGCCAGTAGTATGTGGCTAGCCAGCACAGATACGCAGTATTTT.

V usage is TRBV13 and J usage is TRBJ2-3, with 11 positions matching TRBD2. Germline values: CDR1 PRHDT, CDR2 FYEKMQ (reference sequence). The CDR3 sequence is 15 residues long. The V and J ends lost 3 bases and 3 bases, in that order; junction bases with no gene match: 2. CDR3 residues: CASSFTSGSTDTQYF. The CDR3 DNA follows: TGTGCCAGCAGCTTTACTAGCGGGAGTACAGATACGCAGTATTTT.

This chain links TRBV27 with TRBJ2-7; D uncertain. V was pared by 8 bases and J by 0 bases, with 14 bases between. There are 14 residues in the CDR3. CDR1 and CDR2 (germline): MNHEY, SMNVEV (reference sequence). The CDR3 DNA sequence: TGTGCCAGCGTCCCCCGGTGGGGCTCCTACGAGCAGTACTTC. It encodes CASVPRWGSYEQYF.

The chain recombines TRBV5-4 with TRBJ2-1; 8 bases align to TRBD2. CDR3 length: 16 amino acids. Germline V gives CDR1 SGHNT, CDR2 YYREEE (reference sequence). V was clipped by 0 bases and J by 7 bases; unmatched bases: 9. CDR3 protein: CASSLDFGGGRNEQFF. The CDR3 DNA follows: TGTGCCAGCAGCTTGGACTTCGGCGGCGGGAGGAATGAGCAGTTCTTC.

This sequence joins TRBV5-4 and TRBJ2-7; D gene uncertain. Trimming stripped 3 bases from V and 2 bases from J, with 9 bases between. Germline V CDR1 and CDR2: SGHNT, YYREEE (reference sequence). This CDR3 is built from 13 residues. This CDR3 is CASSSGATYEQYF. The CDR3 nucleotides read TGTGCCAGCAGCTCCGGAGCGACCTACGAGCAGTACTTC.

This chain joins TRBV7-9 and TRBJ2-3; no firm D call. The CDR3 is 14 residues long. Germline V CDR1 and CDR2: SEHNR, FQNEAQ (reference sequence). In nucleotides, the CDR3 is TGTGCTACGGCCCCTAGTCCAATCACAGATACGCAGTATTTT. It codes for CATAPSPITDTQYF.

The chain recombines TRBV7-9 with TRBJ2-7, with D tentatively TRBD1 (5 bases). The CDR3 is made up of 16 amino acids. V shed 4 bases and J shed 5 bases, with 21 bases lying between them. Germline V gives CDR1 SEHNR, CDR2 FQNEAQ (reference sequence). The CDR3 coding sequence is TGTGCCAGCAGCTCTCCTGAACCGGACACACCTAACGAGCAGTACTTC. Translated: CASSSPEPDTPNEQYF. The full variable domain, in which reference TRBV7-9 and TRBJ2-7 provide the parts outside the CDR3, is DTGVSQNPRHKITKRGQNVTFRCDPISEHNRLYWYRQTLGQGPEFLTYFQNEAQLEKSRLLSDRFSAERPKGSFSTLEIQRTEQGDSAMYLCASSSPEPDTPNEQYFGPGTRLTVT.

This rearrangement joins TRBV5-4 to TRBJ2-5; D remains unclear. V gave up 3 bases and J gave up 0 bases, with 9 bases separating them. The V gene's germline CDR1 is SGHNT and CDR2 YYREEE (reference sequence). This CDR3 is built from 14 residues. CDR3 loop: CASSSRMDQETQYF. CDR3 in DNA: TGTGCCAGCAGCTCGAGGATGGACCAAGAGACCCAGTACTTC.

This chain uses TRBV7-8 with TRBJ2-1; the D is unclear. The length of the CDR3 is 14 residues. Germline V gene sequence: CDR1 SGHVS, CDR2 FQNEAQ. Trimming removed 5 bases from V and 8 bases from J, with 16 bases in between. CDR3 DNA sequence: TGTGCCAGCAGCCCCAAGCCGCAAATGGATGAGCAGTTCTTC. Protein: CASSPKPQMDEQFF.

This clone appeared a single time. The genes are TRBV10-3 and TRBJ1-1; D not certain. Trimming cost V 0 bases and J 5 bases, with 19 bases left between them. CDR3 length equals 17 residues. The germline V gene encodes CDR1 ENHRY and CDR2 SYGVKD. The DNA of the CDR3 is TGTGCCATCAGTGAGTCGGGTAGAACGACTCCGGGGACTGAAGCTTTCTTT. This codes for CAISESGRTTPGTEAFF.

Points on this clone: This same CDR3 is encoded by further DNA sequences in the sample. V gene TRBV27 combines with J gene TRBJ2-1; the D gene is possibly TRBD1 (6 bases). Trimming stripped 2 bases from V and 7 bases from J, with 9 bases between. The germline V gene has CDR1 MNHEY and CDR2 SMNVEV (reference sequence). This CDR3 is 13 amino acids long. CDR3 amino acids: CASSLNQGNEQFF. The CDR3 DNA sequence: TGTGCCAGCAGTTTAAACCAGGGGAATGAGCAGTTCTTC.

For the CDR3, the DNA is TGTGCCAGCAGCGAAACTAGCGGGAGTCTGATGATGGAGACCCAGTACTTC. Translated: CASSETSGSLMMETQYF. This chain uses TRBV7-6 with TRBJ2-5; TRBD2 matches 11 bases. Germline loops: CDR1 SGHVS, CDR2 FNYEAQ. The CDR3 runs to 17 residues. V was clipped by 5 bases and J by 5 bases; unmatched bases: 13. The full variable domain, with the rest looked up from reference TRBV7-6 and TRBJ2-5, is GAGVSQSPRYKVTKRGQDVALRCDPISGHVSLYWYRQALGQGPEFLTYFNYEAQQDKSGLPNDRFSAERPEGSISTLTIQRTEQRDSAMYRCASSETSGSLMMETQYFGPGTRLLVL.